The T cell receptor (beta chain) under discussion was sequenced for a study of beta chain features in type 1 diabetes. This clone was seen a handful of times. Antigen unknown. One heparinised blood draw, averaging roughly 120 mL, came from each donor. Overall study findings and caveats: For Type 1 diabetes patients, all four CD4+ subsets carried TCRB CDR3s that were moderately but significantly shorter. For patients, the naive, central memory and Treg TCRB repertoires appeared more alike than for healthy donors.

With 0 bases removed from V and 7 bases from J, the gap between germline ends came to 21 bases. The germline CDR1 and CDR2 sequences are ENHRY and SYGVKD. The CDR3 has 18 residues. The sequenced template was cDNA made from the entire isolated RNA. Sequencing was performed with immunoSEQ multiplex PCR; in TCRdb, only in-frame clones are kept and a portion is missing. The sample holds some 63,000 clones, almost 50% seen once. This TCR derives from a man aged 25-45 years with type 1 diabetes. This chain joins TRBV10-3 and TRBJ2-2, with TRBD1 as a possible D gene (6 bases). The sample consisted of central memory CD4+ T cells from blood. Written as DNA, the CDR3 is TGTGCCATCAGTGAGTCTTCTCAGGGGAAGATTGTTGGCGGGGAGCTGTTTTTT. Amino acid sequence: CAISESSQGKIVGGELFF.